This TCR beta chain was captured in a study of shared clonotypes between healthy human individuals (TCRdb year 2020). Regarding the complete study: A couple of women and a few men aged 18 to 49 years were included in the cohort. For each donor, CD4 naive and CD4 memory were each run on three plates, CD8 naive on two plates, and CD8 memory on one plate. Blood TCR repertoires of four to six healthy adults were deeply sequenced to estimate repertoire size and the extent of clonotype sharing between individuals. To increase sequencing depth and limit assay-specific biases, different laboratories used diverse techniques to prepare libraries and sequence TCR repertoires. Per donor, leukapheresis produced somewhere between about 0.94 and 10 billion PBMCs.

Study-level results and caveats: Sampling was limited to blood, and TCR repertoires in tissue likely differ from TCR repertoires in blood. Based on pairwise subsampling, the degree of clonotype sharing among donors was expected to be affected by sequencing depth. Across a handful of donors, roughly 5.1% of naive CD4, 3.5% of naive CD8, 2% to 2.5% of memory CD4, and approximately 0.4% of memory CD8 clonotypes were shared. Incomplete sequencing was indicated by rarefaction of sorted-subset datasets, despite the large sequencing depth. Larger estimated clonotype richness was generally found for naive subsets than for memory subsets. The small number of donors limited the genetic and exposure-history diversity represented. Clonotypes shared by all four sorted-subset donors showed higher generation probabilities than non-shared clonotypes.

The donors were healthy, HIV-negative adults who had no recently reported acute infections or vaccinations. Every donor was a Caucasian adult living in Nashville, Tennessee, USA. CD4+ T cells were enriched by magnetic negative selection; naive cells were then positively selected on CD45RA, and the negative fraction formed the memory subset. After blood collection by leukapheresis, PBMCs were isolated using Ficoll-Histopaque density gradient centrifugation and then cryopreserved in the vapor phase of liquid nitrogen. Analytical flow cytometry was used to check the purity and quantity of every magnetically sorted T cell population. Genomic DNA was isolated from each sorted fraction and quantified by UV absorbance on a Nanodrop 2000c. As regards this clone: The clone's antigen remains unknown. No qualities accompany the bases; no much larger clone lies one base away.

CDR1 is given as SGHRS and CDR2 as YFSETQ, both from the germline V gene. Its CDR3 holds 15 amino acids, cysteine through phenylalanine. CDR3 DNA only is kept here, 45 bases in frame from base 1. The junction shows trimming of 4 bases on V and 6 bases on J, and the gene matches do not reach 11 bases of it. TCR CDR3 regions were amplified from genomic DNA by multiplex PCR using the deep immunoSEQ assay. Extracted genomic DNA from each cell subset was spread evenly across all wells of several immunoSEQ 96-well plates, with each plate serving as a replicate. For sorted subsets, each replicate PCR was loaded with 200 to 250 ng genomic DNA, equivalent to some 31,000 T cell genomes. The purified libraries were quantified using a Qubit 3.0 fluorometer, sized with a Bioanalyzer 2100, and then quantified again using the KAPA Library Quantification kit. A separate single-read 150-cycle Illumina NextSeq 550 flow cell was used to sequence each immunoSEQ 96-well plate. On the authors' methods: Because the immunoSEQ output held only junctional sequences and lacked quality scores, the filtering could not match the filtering applied to full-length reads. To assign V/J genes and CDR3, sequences were annotated against IMGT germline references using PyIR, a Python wrapper for IgBLAST v1.9. Reads were filtered out if the reads had weak V/J assignments (E-value above 1e-6), no CDR3, stop codons, out-of-frame junctions, or ambiguous translated residues. V3J clonotypes were defined as sequences sharing the same inferred V gene, J gene, and CDR3 amino acid sequence. The percentage overlap between two repertoires was calculated by dividing the number of shared unique clonotypes by the size of the smaller repertoire. Richness of each repertoire was evaluated using RTK rarefaction, the Chao1 estimator, and Recon v2.1 estimates of unobserved clonotypes. Generation probabilities were computed with OLGA for all TCRbeta clonotypes obtained by the gDNA method from a few donors. This immuneACCESS table, as held by TCRdb, lists in-frame sequences with V and J called but not all clones. Of the missing ones, under half trace to an unresolved V gene in checked studies; the others have no known cause. That table gives V, J and clone size, and the DNA gave D and trimming. In this sample the table shows 2 million to 3 million clones, 93% of which occur a single time. The ten largest clones take up 0.36% of the sample.

Sequences were obtained from naive CD4+ T cells from PBMCs. This sample's cell subset or site label indicates: CD45RA+ positively selected. The sequence derives from a man younger than 35 in good health. Some clones in this sample may be carry-over from other donors' samples. Here the chain combines TRBV5-1 and TRBJ2-3; TRBD2 aligns with 7 central bases. The DNA sequence is TGCGCCAGCAGCCGGGGCGGGGGAGCCTCGGATACGCAGTATTTT. This encodes CASSRGGGASDTQYF.